This TCR beta chain is drawn from a study of blood T cell repertoires in COVID-19. Assay: immunoSEQ multiplex PCR; the TCRdb copy retains only in-frame clones and omits some. The sample carries hundreds of thousands of clones, nearly 90% recorded once. The CDR3 length is 14 residues. The trim removed 6 bases at V and 10 bases at J, leaving 12 bases unmatched. CDR1 and CDR2 (germline): MDHEN, SYDVKM. What was sequenced was PBMCs or T cells enriched from blood (not recorded which). This TCR derives from a woman between 50 and 59 years old who had been exposed to COVID-19. The gene calls are TRBV28 and TRBJ2-1; 7 bases align to TRBD1. The chain's CDR3 is CASRTQSRTGEQFF. The CDR3 bases are TGTGCCAGCAGAACCCAAAGTAGGACAGGAGAGCAGTTCTTC.